This passage covers 20 T cell receptor beta chains from one sample sequenced in a study of shared clonotypes between healthy human individuals. The assay was immunoSEQ multiplex PCR, and TCRdb's table has in-frame clones only and misses some. In the table there are more than 2,000,000 clones, 90% to 95% of which are singletons. The sample was naive CD4+ T cells sorted from blood. Documented subset: CD45RA+ positively selected. The receptor set was obtained from a man between 18 and 35 years old in good health.

V and J are TRBV12-2 and TRBJ1-6. TRBV12-2 is noted as a pseudogene. The CDR3 contains 17 residues. The chain's CDR3 is CASRLVGGTSYNSPLHF. The CDR3 DNA reads TGTGCAAGTCGCTTAGTGGGAGGGACCTCCTATAATTCACCCCTCCACTTT.

The V and J genes are TRBV12-5 and TRBJ2-4; D might be TRBD2 (6 bases). Trimming left V 0 bases short and J 0 bases short, with 30 bases between. This CDR3 is 23 amino acids long. Germline assignment: CDR1 LGHNT and CDR2 FRNRAP. CDR3 nucleotides: TGTGCTAGTGGTTTGGTACGGGACTCCCCCCTCGGTAGGGACGGTATAGCCAAAAACATTCAGTACTTC. It codes for CASGLVRDSPLGRDGIAKNIQYF.

On this clone itself: Other DNA sequences within the sample encode an identical CDR3. The CDR3 protein is CASSPGRNEKLFF. The CDR3 DNA reads as TGTGCCAGCTCACCAGGCAGAAATGAAAAACTGTTTTTT. The rearrangement links TRBV18 to TRBJ1-4; D uncertain. The germline CDR1 and CDR2 sequences are KGHSH and LQKENI. Trimming took 2 bases from V and 5 from J, leaving 6 bases between them. This CDR3 spans 13 amino acids.

The V call is TRBV10-3, the J call TRBJ1-2; no clear D gene. CDR1 and CDR2 (germline): ENHRY, SYGVKD. The CDR3 totals 15 residues. With 4 bases removed from V and 4 bases from J, the gap between germline ends came to 16 bases. The CDR3 coding sequence is TGTGCCATCAGTGGGTGGGAGCGCCCAGGCTATGGCTACACCTTC. Translation: CAISGWERPGYGYTF.

The chain joins TRBV27 to TRBJ2-2, with no clear D. Trimming removed 2 bases at V and 6 bases at J, with 13 bases between. This CDR3 is built from 15 residues. Per the germline V gene, CDR1 is MNHEY and CDR2 is SMNVEV (reference sequence). CDR3 DNA: TGTGCCAGCAGTTTAGTGCGGCCCGGCGCCGGGGAGCTGTTTTTT. Translating gives CASSLVRPGAGELFF.

The rearrangement links TRBV6-5 to TRBJ1-2; TRBD1 matches at 7 bases. This CDR3 has 14 residues. CDR1 is MNHEY and CDR2 is SVGAGI in the germline V gene. V gave up 6 bases and J gave up 4 bases; unmatched junction bases: 8. In nucleotides, the CDR3 is TGTGCCAGCAGGCCCGGACAGGACTTCTATGGCTACACCTTC. This sequence encodes CASRPGQDFYGYTF.

The J gene is TRBJ2-1, the V gene TRBV5-3; possible D gene TRBD2, 5 bases. TRBV5-3 is sorted into the ORF group, with uncertain function. CDR3 length: 17 amino acids. V lost 1 base to trimming and J lost 2 bases, with 16 bases between them. CDR3 sequence reads: CARSLNSASVTYNEQFF. The CDR3 coding sequence is TGTGCCAGAAGCTTGAATAGCGCCTCCGTCACCTACAATGAGCAGTTCTTC.

The CDR3 is CASSVGDNRFGQLSYEQYF. CDR3 nucleotides: TGTGCCAGCAGCGTAGGAGACAATAGATTCGGACAGCTCTCCTACGAGCAGTACTTC. This sequence joins TRBV9 and TRBJ2-7; D is possibly TRBD1 (6 bases). Germline lookup yields CDR1 SGDLS and CDR2 YYNGEE. Trimming pared 0 bases from V and 0 bases from J, leaving 22 bases between. The CDR3 is 19 amino acids.

The rearrangement joins TRBV19 to TRBJ1-2, with D perhaps matching TRBD1 (6 bases). The CDR3 contains 16 residues. Per the germline V gene, CDR1 is LNHDA and CDR2 is SQIVND (reference sequence). V was cut by 3 bases and J by 4 bases, with 18 bases left in between. This chain's CDR3 is CASSMAWDTSFYGYTF. DNA of the CDR3: TGTGCCAGTAGTATGGCATGGGACACCTCTTTCTATGGCTACACCTTC.

CDR3 DNA: TGTGCCAGCAGCGAGGGACTAGCGGAACTCAATGAGCAGTTCTTC. It yields the protein CASSEGLAELNEQFF. The chain links TRBV7-2 to TRBJ2-1, with TRBD2 identical over 11 bases. Trimming at V came to 5 bases and at J to 6 bases, leaving 6 bases not matched to a gene. The CDR3 consists of 15 residues. In germline, CDR1 is SGHTA, CDR2 FQGNSA.

The chain combines TRBV28 with TRBJ1-5; D not resolved. The CDR3 is 13 residues long. V was pared by 6 bases and J by 9 bases, with 15 bases between. The V gene's germline CDR1 is MDHEN and CDR2 SYDVKM. This CDR3 is CASSNFPVGPQHF. The CDR3 nucleotides are TGTGCCAGCAGCAACTTTCCCGTTGGGCCCCAGCATTTT. Supplemented by reference TRBV28 and TRBJ1-5, the full variable domain reads DVKVTQSSRYLVKRTGEKVFLECVQDMDHENMFWYRQDPGLGLRLIYFSYDVKMKEKGDIPEGYSVSREKKERFSLILESASTNQTSMYLCASSNFPVGPQHFGDGTRLSIL.

The genes are TRBV6-5 and TRBJ2-2, with TRBD1 identical over 7 bases. CDR1 is MNHEY, CDR2 SVGAGI, per germline. The CDR3 runs to 15 residues. Trimming cost V 6 bases and J 4 bases; bases outside gene matches: 8. CDR3 amino acids: CASSRDSRPTGELFF. The CDR3 DNA is TGTGCCAGCAGCCGGGACAGTAGACCCACCGGGGAGCTGTTTTTT.

The chain is built from TRBV11-2 and TRBJ2-2; D gene ambiguous. Trimming took off 2 bases at V and 6 bases at J, with 10 bases between the two ends. Germline values: CDR1 SGHAT, CDR2 FQNNGV. The CDR3 is 14 residues long. The CDR3 protein is CASSLQAEPGELFF. CDR3 nucleotide sequence: TGTGCCAGCAGCTTACAGGCGGAGCCCGGGGAGCTGTTTTTT.

The rearrangement uses TRBV9 and TRBJ2-2; tentatively, D is TRBD2 (5 bases). CDR1 and CDR2 (germline): SGDLS, YYNGEE. V lost 3 bases to trimming and J lost 4 bases, with 22 bases between them. The CDR3 spans 18 residues. The CDR3 sequence: CASSAPFRGSWFTGELFF. CDR3 in DNA: TGTGCCAGCAGCGCCCCTTTTCGTGGGAGTTGGTTCACCGGGGAGCTGTTTTTT.

The chain couples TRBV18 to TRBJ1-2, with D uncertain. The V end was cut by 0 bases, the J end by 3 bases, with 5 bases between. This CDR3 has 13 amino acids. Germline CDR1 KGHSH, CDR2 LQKENI. CDR3: CASSPPGYYGYTF. The CDR3 DNA sequence: TGTGCCAGCTCACCACCGGGGTACTATGGCTACACCTTC.

The chain recombines TRBV11-3 with TRBJ2-7, with 7 bases fitting TRBD1. Germline CDR1 and CDR2: SGHNT and YENEEA. CDR3 size: 15 residues. V dropped 6 bases and J dropped 3; count of bases not matched to a gene: 11. DNA of the CDR3: TGTGCCAGCAGTTCCTATGGAACAGGGGACTACGAGCAGTACTTC. Its translation is CASSSYGTGDYEQYF.

The chain is built from TRBV5-1 and TRBJ2-5; D possibly corresponds to TRBD1 (8 bases). The V end lost 3 bases, the J end lost 5 bases, and 17 bases lay between the germline ends. Germline V gene sequence: CDR1 SGHRS, CDR2 YFSETQ. The CDR3 totals 15 residues. CDR3 residues: CASSYVQGGKETQYF. CDR3 sequence (DNA): TGCGCCAGCAGCTATGTACAGGGGGGGAAGGAGACCCAGTACTTC.

The V call is TRBV30, the J call TRBJ2-5; D is perhaps TRBD1 or TRBD2 (5 bases each). The germline gives CDR1 GTSNPN, CDR2 SVGIG (reference sequence). Trimming stripped 0 bases from V and 2 bases from J, with 10 bases between. This CDR3 contains 14 residues. In DNA, the CDR3 is TGTGCCTGGAGTGTACTGGGACCTCAAGAGACCCAGTACTTC. Protein: CAWSVLGPQETQYF.

The chain couples TRBV29-1 to TRBJ1-4; D unresolved. The CDR3 sequence is 13 residues long. Trimming stripped 6 bases from V and 5 bases from J, with 13 bases between. The germline gives CDR1 SQVTM, CDR2 ANQGSEA. CDR3: CSVGGRLNEKLFF. The CDR3, as DNA: TGCAGCGTCGGTGGGAGGTTGAATGAAAAACTGTTTTTT.

This chain joins TRBV9 and TRBJ2-2; maybe TRBD1 (8 bases). Per the germline V gene, CDR1 is SGDLS and CDR2 is YYNGEE. CDR3 size: 16 residues. V was pared by 4 bases and J by 3 bases, with 16 bases between. The CDR3 sequence: CASSQRTGRDTGELFF. The CDR3, as DNA: TGTGCCAGCAGCCAAAGGACAGGGAGGGACACCGGGGAGCTGTTTTTT.